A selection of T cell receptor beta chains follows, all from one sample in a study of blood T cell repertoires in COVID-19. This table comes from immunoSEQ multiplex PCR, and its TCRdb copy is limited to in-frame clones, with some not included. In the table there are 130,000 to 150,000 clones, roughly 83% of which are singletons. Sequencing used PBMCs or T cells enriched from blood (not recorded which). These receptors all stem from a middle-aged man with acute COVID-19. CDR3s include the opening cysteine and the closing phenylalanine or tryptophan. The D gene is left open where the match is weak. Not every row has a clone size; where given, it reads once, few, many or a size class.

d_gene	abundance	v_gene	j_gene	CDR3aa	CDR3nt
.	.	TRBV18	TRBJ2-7	CASSPPDKSYEQYF	TGTGCCAGCTCACCACCCGACAAGTCCTACGAGCAGTACTTC
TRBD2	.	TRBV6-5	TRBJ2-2	CASSQGLAAVRELFF	TGTGCCAGCAGTCAGGGACTAGCGGCCGTCCGGGAGCTGTTTTTT
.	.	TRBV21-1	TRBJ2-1	CASSKDGSVRPYNEQFF	TGTGCCAGCAGCAAAGACGGGTCGGTTCGCCCTTACAATGAGCAGTTCTTC
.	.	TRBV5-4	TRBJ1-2	CASSSGGYGYTF	TGTGCCAGCAGCTCGGGGGGGTATGGCTACACCTTC
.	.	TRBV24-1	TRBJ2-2	CATSDLLGGGDTGELFF	TGTGCCACCAGTGATTTGCTTGGAGGAGGCGACACCGGGGAGCTGTTTTTT
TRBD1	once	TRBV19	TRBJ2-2	CASSMTGGNTGELFF	TGTGCCAGTAGTATGACAGGGGGAAACACCGGGGAGCTGTTTTTT
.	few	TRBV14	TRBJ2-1	CASSNYRGGTYNEQFF	TGTGCCAGCAGCAATTACAGGGGAGGTACCTACAATGAGCAGTTCTTC
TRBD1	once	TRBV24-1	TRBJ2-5	CATSDARQGARETQYF	TGTGCCACCAGTGATGCCCGGCAGGGGGCGAGGGAGACCCAGTACTTC
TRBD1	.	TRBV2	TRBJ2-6	CASSPGTGRGGANVLTF	TGTGCCAGCAGCCCCGGGACAGGGCGAGGTGGGGCCAACGTCCTGACTTTC
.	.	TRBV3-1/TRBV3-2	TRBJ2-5	CASSQDGRGGQETQYF	TGTGCCAGCAGCCAAGATGGCAGGGGCGGCCAAGAGACCCAGTACTTC
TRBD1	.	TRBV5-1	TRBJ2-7	CASRPNRDSYEQYF	TGCGCCAGCAGACCGAACCGGGACAGCTACGAGCAGTACTTC
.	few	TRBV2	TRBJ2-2	CASSEAGRRETGELFF	TGTGCCAGCAGTGAAGCAGGCCGGAGGGAAACCGGGGAGCTGTTTTTT
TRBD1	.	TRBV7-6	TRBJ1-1	CASSLVGGGLRIMDTEAFF	TGTGCCAGCAGCTTAGTAGGAGGGGGCCTCAGGATTATGGACACTGAAGCTTTCTTT
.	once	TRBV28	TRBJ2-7	CASTSRDEQYF	TGTGCCAGCACGAGCAGGGACGAGCAGTACTTC
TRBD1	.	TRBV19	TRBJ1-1	CASSNYRGIHTEAFF	TGTGCCAGTAGTAACTACAGGGGTATACACACTGAAGCTTTCTTT
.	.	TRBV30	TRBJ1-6	CAWSRAGQSPLHF	TGTGCCTGGAGCCGGGCAGGGCAGTCACCCCTCCACTTT
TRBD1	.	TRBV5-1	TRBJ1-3	CASSFAGTGSSPDNSGNTIYF	TGCGCCAGCAGCTTCGCCGGGACAGGGAGCTCCCCGGACAACTCTGGAAACACCATATATTTT
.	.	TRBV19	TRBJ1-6	CASSSSRGTLHF	TGTGCCAGTAGTTCCTCAAGGGGCACCCTCCACTTT
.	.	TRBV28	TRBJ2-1	CASSSREQFF	TGTGCCAGCAGTAGCCGTGAGCAGTTCTTC
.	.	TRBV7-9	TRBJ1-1	CASTPEEAGLGTEAFF	TGTGCCAGCACCCCAGAGGAAGCGGGACTGGGCACTGAAGCTTTCTTT
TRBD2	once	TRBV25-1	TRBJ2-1	CASSEMRGVGEQFF	TGTGCCAGCAGTGAAATGCGGGGGGTGGGTGAGCAGTTCTTC
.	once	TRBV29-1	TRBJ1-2	CSGQADYGYTF	TGCAGCGGACAGGCAGACTATGGCTACACCTTC
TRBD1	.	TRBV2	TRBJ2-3	CASSGTGFSTDTQYF	TGTGCCAGCAGTGGGACAGGGTTCAGCACAGATACGCAGTATTTT
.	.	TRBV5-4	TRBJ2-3	CASSLATSGGTDTQYF	TGTGCCAGCAGCTTGGCCACGTCCGGGGGCACAGATACGCAGTATTTT
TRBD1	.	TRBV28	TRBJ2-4	CASTKTGLNIQYF	TGTGCCAGCACCAAGACAGGGCTAAACATTCAGTACTTC
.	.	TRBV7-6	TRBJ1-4	CASSSGGWEKLFF	TGTGCCAGCAGCTCCGGGGGTTGGGAAAAACTGTTTTTT
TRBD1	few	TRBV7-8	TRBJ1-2	CASSHPPDRLDNGYTF	TGTGCCAGCAGCCACCCCCCGGACAGGTTAGACAATGGCTACACCTTC
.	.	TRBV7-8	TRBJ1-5	CASSLSQGNQPQHF	TGTGCCAGCAGCTTAAGTCAGGGCAATCAGCCCCAGCATTTT
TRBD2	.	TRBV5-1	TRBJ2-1	CASSLSGTAYNEQFF	TGCGCCAGCAGCTTAAGCGGGACCGCCTACAATGAGCAGTTCTTC
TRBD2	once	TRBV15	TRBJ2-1	CATSRTSGRARNEQFF	TGTGCCACCAGCAGGACTAGCGGGAGGGCCCGGAATGAGCAGTTCTTC
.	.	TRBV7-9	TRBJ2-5	CASSLKGTHPQETQYF	TGTGCCAGCAGCCTCAAAGGGACTCATCCCCAAGAGACCCAGTACTTC
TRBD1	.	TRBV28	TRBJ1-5	CATTGQVNQPQHF	TGTGCCACCACGGGACAGGTAAATCAGCCCCAGCATTTT
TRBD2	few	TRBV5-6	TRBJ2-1	CASSDGTSYGEQFF	TGTGCCAGCAGCGACGGGACTAGCTATGGTGAGCAGTTCTTC
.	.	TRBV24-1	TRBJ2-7	CATSDYGIEQYF	TGTGCCACCAGTGATTATGGCATCGAGCAGTACTTC
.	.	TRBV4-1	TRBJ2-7	CASSQGIGVASYEQYF	TGCGCCAGCAGCCAAGGAATAGGCGTAGCCTCCTACGAGCAGTACTTC
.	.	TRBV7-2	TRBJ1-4	CASSPQGGTNEKLFF	TGTGCCAGCAGTCCTCAAGGAGGGACTAATGAAAAACTGTTTTTT
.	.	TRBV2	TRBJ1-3	CASSVENPGNTIYF	TGTGCCAGCAGTGTAGAGAACCCTGGAAACACCATATATTTT
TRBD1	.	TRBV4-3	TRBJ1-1	CASSQEWRGLHTEAFF	TGCGCCAGCAGCCAAGAGTGGAGGGGGCTGCACACTGAAGCTTTCTTT
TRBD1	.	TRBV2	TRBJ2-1	CASSEWVDRAPSYNEQFF	TGTGCCAGCAGTGAGTGGGTGGACAGGGCGCCCTCCTACAATGAGCAGTTCTTC
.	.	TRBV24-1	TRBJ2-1	CATSDPPGEGNEQFF	TGTGCCACCAGTGATCCCCCGGGGGAAGGAAATGAGCAGTTCTTC
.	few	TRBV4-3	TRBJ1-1	CASSHSLSNTEAFF	TGCGCCAGCAGCCATAGCCTTTCAAACACTGAAGCTTTCTTT
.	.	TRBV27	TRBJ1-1	CASSFRNTEAFF	TGTGCCAGCAGTTTCAGGAACACTGAAGCTTTCTTT
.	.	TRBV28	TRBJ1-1	CASSFRGPEAFF	TGTGCCAGCAGTTTCAGGGGCCCTGAAGCTTTCTTT
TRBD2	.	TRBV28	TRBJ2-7	CASRPGTSGRGWDEQYF	TGTGCCAGCAGACCCGGGACTAGCGGGAGAGGATGGGACGAGCAGTACTTC
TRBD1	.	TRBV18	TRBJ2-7	CASSPGQGLYEQYF	TGTGCCAGCTCACCGGGACAGGGCTTATACGAGCAGTACTTC
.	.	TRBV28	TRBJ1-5	CASSWEGGQPQHF	TGTGCCAGCAGTTGGGAGGGAGGTCAGCCCCAGCATTTT
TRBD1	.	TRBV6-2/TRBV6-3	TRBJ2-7	CASSYSGGVQREQYF	TGTGCCAGCAGTTACTCAGGGGGCGTACAAAGGGAGCAGTACTTC
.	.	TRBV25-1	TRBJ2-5	CASSSPGLETQYF	TGTGCCAGCAGTTCCCCGGGACTGGAGACCCAGTACTTC
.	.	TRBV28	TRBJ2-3	CASSLGGPGDTQYF	TGTGCCAGCAGTTTGGGGGGTCCGGGCGATACGCAGTATTTT
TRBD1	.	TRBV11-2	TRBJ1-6	CASSPGQEYSPLHF	TGTGCCAGCAGCCCGGGACAGGAGTATTCACCCCTCCACTTT
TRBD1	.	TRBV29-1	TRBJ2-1	CSVERDRAGEQFF	TGCAGCGTTGAAAGGGACAGGGCTGGCGAGCAGTTCTTC